The 25 T cell receptor beta chains in this list originate from one sample, sequenced in a study of cytomegalovirus exposure and HLA in healthy donors. With 60 Vbeta and 13 Jbeta primers, the PCR was carried out. Clones were read by immunoSEQ multiplex PCR, and TCRdb kept only the in-frame ones, dropping some. The table has 90,000 to 100,000 clones, 9.4% seen once. Sequenced: PBMCs. The source is a man aged 50-60 years in good health and CMV-seropositive.

The chain is built from TRBV5-8 and TRBJ1-2; TRBD1 aligns across 7 bases. Trimming cost V 4 bases and J 4 bases; bases outside gene matches: 10. Germline assignment: CDR1 SGHTS and CDR2 YDEGEE. CDR3 size: 15 residues. The CDR3 DNA reads as TGTGCCAGCAGCAGCTACAGGGGAATCGGCTATGGCTACACCTTC. Its protein is CASSSYRGIGYGYTF. Based on the CDR3 plus reference TRBV5-8 and TRBJ1-2, the full variable domain is EAGVTQSPTHLIKTRGQQATLRCSPISGHTSVYWYQQALGLGLQFLLWYDEGEERNRGNFPPRFSGRQFPNYSSELNVNALELEDSALYLCASSSYRGIGYGYTFGSGTRLTVV.

This clone was seen repeatedly, ten times or more. This chain uses TRBV30 with TRBJ2-2; D perhaps matches TRBD2 (5 bases). The CDR3 covers 14 residues. The V and J ends lost 3 bases and 6 bases respectively, with 14 bases between them. Germline CDR1 reads GTSNPN; CDR2 reads SVGIG (reference sequence). The CDR3 protein is CAWRFGVVPGELFF. Here the CDR3 DNA reads TGTGCCTGGAGGTTCGGGGTCGTTCCCGGGGAGCTGTTTTTT.

The sample holds a few counts of this clone. The rearrangement links TRBV4-3 to TRBJ2-3, with D possibly matching TRBD2 (5 bases). Trimming shortened V by 0 bases and J by 9 bases, and 10 bases separated the two germline ends. CDR3 length: 13 residues. Germline loops: CDR1 LGHNA, CDR2 YSLEER. The CDR3 DNA is TGCGCCAGCAGCCAAGATCGCCGGGAAACGCAGTATTTT. Encoded protein: CASSQDRRETQYF.

V is TRBV7-2 and J is TRBJ2-7; perhaps TRBD2 as D (5 bases). The length of the CDR3 is 14 residues. Trimming stripped 2 bases from V and 5 bases from J, with 13 bases between. The germline V gene encodes CDR1 SGHTA and CDR2 FQGNSA. This CDR3 is CASSLQSSGNEQYF. The CDR3 DNA is TGTGCCAGCAGCTTACAATCGTCCGGGAACGAGCAGTACTTC.

This clone appeared a few times. The V call is TRBV28, the J call TRBJ1-4; D is unresolved. The CDR3 consists of 15 residues. Germline V gene sequence: CDR1 MDHEN, CDR2 SYDVKM. V dropped 3 bases and J dropped 4 bases, with 12 bases sitting between them. The CDR3 sequence: CASSFLEGGNEKLFF. CDR3 bases: TGTGCCAGCAGTTTTCTGGAGGGTGGTAATGAAAAACTGTTTTTT. Full variable domain (missing parts from reference TRBV28 and TRBJ1-4): DVKVTQSSRYLVKRTGEKVFLECVQDMDHENMFWYRQDPGLGLRLIYFSYDVKMKEKGDIPEGYSVSREKKERFSLILESASTNQTSMYLCASSFLEGGNEKLFFGSGTQLSVL.

This clone was observed a handful of times. At the DNA level, this CDR3 is encoded by other sequences in the same sample as well. The V and J genes are TRBV30 and TRBJ2-3; 7 bases match TRBD2. With 2 bases clipped from V and 0 bases from J, the junction kept 5 bases outside the gene matches. Germline V gene data show CDR1 as GTSNPN and CDR2 as SVGIG (reference sequence). The CDR3 spans 15 residues. As DNA, the CDR3 is TGTGCCTGGAGTAGACTAGCAACTAGCACAGATACGCAGTATTTT. Its protein product is CAWSRLATSTDTQYF.

This clone has a handful of counts. The chain recombines TRBV4-3 with TRBJ1-3; 8 bases are a match to TRBD1. This CDR3 comprises 16 residues. The J segment lost 3 bases and the V segment lost 1 base, leaving 5 bases of the junction unmatched. Germline loops: CDR1 LGHNA, CDR2 YSLEER. The CDR3 nucleotides read TGCGCCAGCAGCCAAGCCCAGACAGGGGTTGGAAACACCATATATTTT. Protein sequence: CASSQAQTGVGNTIYF.

This clone was recorded a few times. The CDR3 reads CASSPTGEQPQHF. The CDR3 region has the DNA TGTGCCAGCTCACCCACAGGGGAACAGCCCCAGCATTTT. The chain couples TRBV18 to TRBJ1-5; 7 nucleotides match TRBD1. CDR3 size: 13 residues. V was pared by 3 bases and J by 7 bases, with 3 bases of the junction left unmatched. Germline-derived CDR1 and CDR2 are KGHSH and LQKENI.

This clone was counted a few times. This chain joins TRBV28 and TRBJ2-7, with 13 bases lining up with TRBD2. Germline trimming cut 7 bases from V and 3 bases from J; bases unmatched to any gene: 9. Looked up from germline, CDR1 is MDHEN and CDR2 is SYDVKM. The CDR3 loop spans 16 amino acids. The CDR3 loop reads CASTLTSGRAYYEQYF. In DNA form, the CDR3 reads TGTGCCAGCACACTAACTAGCGGGAGGGCGTACTACGAGCAGTACTTC.

This clone was seen only a few times. The V and J genes are TRBV7-2 and TRBJ2-3, with D maybe TRBD2 (6 bases). Germline values: CDR1 SGHTA, CDR2 FQGNSA. Trimming cost V 3 bases and J 4 bases, with 14 bases left between them. CDR3 length: 15 amino acids. The CDR3 nucleotides read TGTGCCAGCAGCTTCCTATCGTCGGGAGCAGATACGCAGTATTTT. It translates to CASSFLSSGADTQYF.

This clone was counted between two and nine times. The chain links TRBV28 to TRBJ2-2; tentatively, D is TRBD2 (5 bases). The CDR3 length is 12 residues. Trimming took off 6 bases at V and 5 bases at J, with 7 bases between the two ends. Germline CDR1 reads MDHEN; CDR2 reads SYDVKM. The CDR3 protein is CASSRRTGELFF. The CDR3 nucleotides read TGTGCCAGCAGCCGGAGGACCGGGGAGCTGTTTTTT.

V is TRBV10-3 and J is TRBJ2-7, with no clear D. Germline CDR1 is ENHRY and CDR2 is SYGVKD. The ends were cut back, 1 base at V and 2 bases at J, with 3 bases in the middle. The CDR3 is 12 amino acids. The CDR3 protein is CAISEFTYEQYF. The CDR3 nucleotides read TGTGCCATCAGTGAGTTCACCTACGAGCAGTACTTC.

This clone was counted at least ten times. The chain carries TRBV27 and TRBJ1-1; 8 bases align to TRBD1. CDR3 length equals 14 residues. J lost 8 bases, V lost 2 bases, and 7 bases had no gene match. Germline V gives CDR1 MNHEY, CDR2 SMNVEV (reference sequence). CDR3 bases: TGTGCCAGCAGTTTAGGTGGACAGGGTAGCGAAGCTTTCTTT. This codes for CASSLGGQGSEAFF.

This clone came up a few times. The chain combines TRBV19 with TRBJ1-1, with TRBD1 matching 8 bases. CDR3 length: 13 residues. V lost 6 bases, J lost 4 bases, and 4 bases stayed unmatched. The germline CDR1 and CDR2 sequences are LNHDA and SQIVND (reference sequence). The CDR3 bases are TGTGCCAGTAGAACACAGGGGGGCACTGAAGCTTTCTTT. Encoded protein: CASRTQGGTEAFF.

The chain uses TRBV7-2 and TRBJ2-6; no firm D call. Between the trimmed V and J ends, which lost 1 base and 0 bases, there was a span of 10 bases. The germline gives CDR1 SGHTA, CDR2 FQGNSA. The CDR3 has 17 residues. The CDR3 DNA follows: TGTGCCAGCAGCTTAGGTGGGCCCCTCTCTGGGGCCAACGTCCTGACTTTC. It translates to CASSLGGPLSGANVLTF.

This clone turned up a few times. Its ends do not fully match the called genes, so a read error is possible. Within the sample, other DNA sequences also encode this same CDR3. J is TRBJ1-1 and V is TRBV7-8; 9 nucleotides agree with TRBD1. The CDR3 totals 15 residues. Germline CDR1 reads SGHVS; CDR2 reads FQNEAQ. This CDR3 reads CASSLGTGEFTEAFF. CDR3 DNA sequence: TGTGCCAGCAGCTTAGGGACAGGGGAGTTCACTGAAGCTTTTTTT.

The chain couples TRBV4-2 to TRBJ2-7, with 10 bases lining up with TRBD2. From germline, CDR1 is LGHNA and CDR2 YNFKEQ. CDR3 length equals 15 residues. The junction had 6 bases not matched to a gene; V was cut back by 4 bases and J by 3 bases. DNA for the CDR3: TGTGCCAGCAGCCCTCTAGCGGGAGAGCACTACGAGCAGTACTTC. Its translation is CASSPLAGEHYEQYF.

The chain combines TRBV2 with TRBJ2-4; D unclear. Germline CDR1 and CDR2: SNHLY and FYNNEI. The CDR3 contains 14 residues. Between the trimmed V and J ends, which lost 4 bases and 1 base, there was a span of 8 bases. The CDR3, as DNA: TGTGCCAGCAGTGTGGGCAATGCCAAAAACATTCAGTACTTC. It specifies CASSVGNAKNIQYF.

The chain carries TRBV5-1 and TRBJ2-5, with 11 bases fitting TRBD2. The CDR3 sequence is 16 residues long. Germline CDR1 reads SGHRS; CDR2 reads YFSETQ. After removal of 4 bases from V and 2 bases from J, the junction contained 7 bases not matched to a gene. In DNA form, the CDR3 reads TGCGCCAGCAGCAAAGGGACTAGCGGATCTCAAGAGACCCAGTACTTC. This sequence encodes CASSKGTSGSQETQYF. Filled out from reference TRBV5-1 and TRBJ2-5, the complete variable domain reads KAGVTQTPRYLIKTRGQQVTLSCSPISGHRSVSWYQQTPGQGLQFLFEYFSETQRNKGNFPGRFSGRQFSNSRSEMNVSTLELGDSALYLCASSKGTSGSQETQYFGPGTRLLVL.

This clone was seen a handful of times. This chain uses TRBV2 with TRBJ1-2; TRBD1 agrees at 7 bases. This CDR3 has 14 amino acids. Germline V gene data show CDR1 as SNHLY and CDR2 as FYNNEI. V shed 6 bases and J 4 bases; nucleotides not matched to a gene: 8. The CDR3 here is CASRPTGNLYGYTF. The CDR3 DNA is TGTGCCAGCAGGCCGACAGGGAACCTCTATGGCTACACCTTC.

This chain joins TRBV5-6 and TRBJ2-3, with 10 positions matching TRBD1. This CDR3 spans 16 amino acids. CDR1 and CDR2 from the germline V gene are SGHDT and YYEEEE. V dropped 4 bases and J dropped 1; count of bases not matched to a gene: 6. The CDR3 loop reads CASSQPGTGGTDTQYF. The CDR3 DNA reads TGTGCCAGCAGCCAACCCGGGACAGGGGGCACAGATACGCAGTATTTT.

In this sample, this clone turned up a few times. The chain carries TRBV5-1 and TRBJ1-3; TRBD1 matches at 7 bases. Germline lookup yields CDR1 SGHRS and CDR2 YFSETQ. Unmatched junction bases numbered 9, after V lost 3 bases and J lost 0 bases. The CDR3 is 17 amino acids. CDR3 nucleotide sequence: TGCGCCAGCAGCTCTGGAGTGGGACAGCACTCTGGAAACACCATATATTTT. As protein: CASSSGVGQHSGNTIYF.

This sequence joins TRBV6-5 and TRBJ2-5; D is unresolved. Per the germline V gene, CDR1 is MNHEY and CDR2 is SVGAGI. The CDR3 spans 12 residues. V lost 5 bases to trimming and J lost 4 bases, with 8 bases between them. The CDR3 nucleotides read TGTGCCAGCAGTCTACGCGGAGAGACCCAGTACTTC. Protein sequence: CASSLRGETQYF.

This rearrangement joins TRBV5-1 to TRBJ2-7, with unresolved D. The CDR3 extends over 14 amino acids. The V and J ends lost 5 bases and 2 bases respectively, with 14 bases between them. CDR1 is SGHRS and CDR2 is YFSETQ in the germline V gene. CDR3 amino acids: CASSPESGTYEQYF. CDR3 coding DNA: TGCGCCAGCAGTCCCGAATCGGGTACCTACGAGCAGTACTTC.

This clone was seen ten or more times. The chain carries TRBV13 and TRBJ1-2; 9 bases line up with TRBD1. The length of the CDR3 is 14 residues. Germline CDR1 and CDR2: PRHDT and FYEKMQ (reference sequence). V shed 5 bases, J shed 6 bases, and the junction held 7 bases outside the gene matches. CDR3 coding DNA: TGTGCCAGCAGCCCCAGGACAGGGGAAGATGGCTACACCTTC. It specifies CASSPRTGEDGYTF.